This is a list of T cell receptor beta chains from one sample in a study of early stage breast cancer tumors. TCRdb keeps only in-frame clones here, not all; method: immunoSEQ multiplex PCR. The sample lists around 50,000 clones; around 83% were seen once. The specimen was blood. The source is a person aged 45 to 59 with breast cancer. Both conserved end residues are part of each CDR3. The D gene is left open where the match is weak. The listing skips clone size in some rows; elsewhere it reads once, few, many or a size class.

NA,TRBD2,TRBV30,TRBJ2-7,CAWERGAGGPFTLEQYF,TGTGCCTGGGAGAGGGGAGCGGGGGGGCCGTTTACACTCGAGCAGTACTTC
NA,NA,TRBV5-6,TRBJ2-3,CASSPPLHTDTQYF,TGTGCCAGTTCTCCACCCCTCCACACAGATACGCAGTATTTT
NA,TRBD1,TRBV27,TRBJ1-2,CASREIGTGRTGYTF,TGTGCCAGCAGGGAAATCGGGACAGGGAGGACTGGCTACACCTTC
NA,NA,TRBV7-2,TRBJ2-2,CASSFQVAGELFF,TGTGCCAGCAGCTTCCAGGTGGCCGGGGAGCTGTTTTTT
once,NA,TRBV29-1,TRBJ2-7,CSVAGLRSYEQYF,TGCAGCGTCGCGGGACTGCGCTCCTACGAGCAGTACTTC
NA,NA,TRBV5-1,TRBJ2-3,CASSLVAGLGPDTQYF,TGCGCCAGCAGCTTGGTGGCGGGCCTGGGCCCAGATACGCAGTATTTT
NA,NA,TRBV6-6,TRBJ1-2,CASSYSAGTGYTF,TGTGCCAGCAGTTACTCGGCAGGGACTGGCTACACCTTC
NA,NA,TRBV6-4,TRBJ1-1,CASSETSVTEAFF,TGTGCCAGCAGTGAGACGAGCGTCACTGAAGCTTTCTTT
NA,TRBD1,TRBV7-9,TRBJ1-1,CASSLGTGNTEAFF,TGTGCCAGCAGTTTGGGGACAGGGAACACTGAAGCTTTCTTT
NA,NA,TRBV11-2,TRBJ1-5,CASSFRGQHF,TGTGCCAGCAGCTTTCGGGGCCAGCATTTT
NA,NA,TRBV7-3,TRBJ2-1,CASSPSGSSYNEQFF,TGTGCCAGCAGCCCCAGCGGAAGCTCCTACAATGAGCAGTTCTTC
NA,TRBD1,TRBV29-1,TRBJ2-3,CSVELATGATTDTQYF,TGCAGCGTTGAACTAGCAACAGGGGCGACGACAGATACGCAGTATTTT
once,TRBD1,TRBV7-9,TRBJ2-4,CASSLWTGDLLQAKNIQYF,TGTGCCAGCAGCTTATGGACAGGGGATCTCCTCCAAGCCAAAAACATTCAGTACTTC
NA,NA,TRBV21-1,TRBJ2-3,CASSNEGGVDTDTQYF,TGTGCCAGCAGCAACGAGGGGGGGGTTGACACAGATACGCAGTATTTT
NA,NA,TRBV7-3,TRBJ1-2,CASSAGAPQKASGYTF,TGTGCCAGCTCGGCCGGGGCCCCTCAGAAAGCCTCAGGCTATACCTTC
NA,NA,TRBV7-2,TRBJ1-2,CASSHRDGFKYGYTF,TGTGCCAGCAGCCATAGGGACGGATTTAAGTATGGCTACACCTTC
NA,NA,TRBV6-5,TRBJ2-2,CASRGAGTGELFF,TGTGCCAGCAGAGGGGCGGGCACCGGGGAGCTGTTTTTT
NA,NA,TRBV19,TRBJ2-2,CASTRVRVANTGELFF,TGTGCCAGTACCCGGGTGAGGGTGGCGAACACCGGGGAGCTGTTTTTT
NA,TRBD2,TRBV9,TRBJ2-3,CASSVAPGRGGTDTQYF,TGTGCCAGCAGCGTCGCCCCCGGGCGGGGGGGCACAGATACGCAGTATTTT
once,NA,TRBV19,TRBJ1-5,CASSIDRAGNQPQHF,TGTGCCAGTAGTATAGACAGGGCGGGCAATCAGCCCCAGCATTTT
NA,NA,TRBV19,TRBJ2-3,CARKTFTDTQYF,TGTGCCAGAAAGACCTTCACAGATACGCAGTATTTT
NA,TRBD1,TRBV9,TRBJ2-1,CASSGQGARDNEQFF,TGTGCCAGCAGCGGACAGGGGGCGCGGGACAATGAGCAGTTCTTC
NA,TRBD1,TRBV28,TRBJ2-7,CASRTGAPRTIYEQYF,TGTGCCAGCAGAACAGGGGCCCCAAGGACAATCTACGAGCAGTACTTC
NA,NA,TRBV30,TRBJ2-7,CAWSVPAGLTYEQYF,TGTGCCTGGAGTGTACCTGCAGGGCTTACCTACGAGCAGTACTTC
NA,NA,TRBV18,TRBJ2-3,CASSPGGGDTQYF,TGTGCCAGCTCACCGGGTGGAGGCGATACGCAGTATTTT
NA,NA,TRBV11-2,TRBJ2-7,CASSSIGTANEQYF,TGTGCCAGCAGCTCCATCGGGACCGCGAACGAGCAGTACTTC
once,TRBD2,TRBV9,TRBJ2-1,CASSRLAGEVNEQFF,TGTGCCAGCAGCCGACTAGCGGGAGAGGTCAATGAGCAGTTCTTC
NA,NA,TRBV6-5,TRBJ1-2,CASSPGREFNYGYTF,TGTGCCAGCAGCCCTGGGAGGGAGTTCAACTATGGCTACACCTTC